Following are 14 T cell receptor beta chains from one sample sequenced in a study of tissue T cells after allogeneic stem cell transplantation. Data came from immunoSEQ multiplex PCR; TCRdb stores just in-frame clones and leaves some out. The repertoire consists of 6,500 to 8,000 clones, with approximately 40% occurring once and the leading ten covering more than 6%. Described time point: mouse harvest day 14 after allogeneic transplant. Mouse grafts combined 10^7 T-cell-depleted bone marrow cells with 10^6 splenic CD5+ T cells. Sequenced: skin. The source is a female BALB/c mouse given C57BL/6 T cells with graft-versus-host disease after an allogeneic hematopoietic cell transplant.

There are a few counts of this clone. Gene names and germline match the mouse. The DNA ends 1 residue before the CDR3 does, and the rest of the CDR3 is filled in from the germline J gene. The rearrangement joins TRBV19 to TRBJ2-2, with 7 nucleotides matching TRBD1. The V segment lost 4 bases and the J segment 8 bases; nucleotides outside the gene matches: 8. The CDR3 loop spans 14 amino acids. The V gene's germline CDR1 is FNHDT and CDR2 SITEND (reference sequence). This chain's CDR3 is CASSPPTGEGQLYF. The CDR3 DNA, read in part, is TGTGCCAGCAGTCCCCCAACAGGGGAGGGGCAGCTCTAC.

Notes on this clone: Gene and germline names: mouse. The read falls 1 residue short of the CDR3 end, and the missing part is taken from the germline J gene. The chain combines TRBV1 with TRBJ1-4; D may be TRBD1 (6 bases). The CDR3 has 14 amino acids. The V and J ends lost 3 bases and 7 bases respectively, with 12 bases between them. Germline lookup yields CDR1 NSQYPW and CDR2 LRSPGD (reference sequence). The CDR3 bases that were read are TGCACCTGCAGTGCGCCAGGGGTGATCGAAAGATTATTT. Its translation is CTCSAPGVIERLF. The entire CDR3 sequence reads CTCSAPGVIERLFF. The full variable domain, completed using reference TRBV1 and TRBJ1-4, is VTLLEQNPRWRLVPRGQAVNLRCILKNSQYPWMSWYQQDLQKQLQWLFTLRSPGDKEVKSLPGADYLATRVTDTELRLQVANMSQGRTLYCTCSAPGVIERLFFGHGTKLSVL.

This clone was seen a few times. The listed genes are named as in mouse. Sequencing ends 1 residue short of the CDR3 end; the germline J gene provides the rest. The rearrangement joins TRBV26 to TRBJ2-4; perhaps TRBD1 as D (6 bases). This CDR3 comprises 14 residues. The V end was cut by 2 bases, the J end by 0 bases, with 6 bases between. Germline V lookup: CDR1 KGHPV, CDR2 FQNQEV (reference sequence). The CDR3 bases that were read are TGTGCCAGCAGTCTGGGACAGAGTCAAAACACCTTGTAC. It translates to CASSLGQSQNTLY. Given in full, the CDR3 is CASSLGQSQNTLYF.

This clone was counted only a few times. Mouse names are used for the genes. With the read ending 1 residue before the CDR3 end, the germline J gene is used to fill in that end. This chain links TRBV19 with TRBJ1-1, with 8 bases aligning to TRBD1. CDR1 and CDR2 (germline): FNHDT, SITEND (reference sequence). The CDR3 has 14 residues. V was clipped by 4 bases and J by 3 bases; unmatched bases: 5. This chain's CDR3 is CASSPGQGDTEVFF. The part of the CDR3 DNA that was read is TGTGCCAGCAGTCCAGGACAGGGAGACACAGAAGTCTTC. Combining the CDR3 with reference TRBV19 and TRBJ1-1 gives the whole variable domain GGIITQTPKFLIGQEGQKLTLKCQQNFNHDTMYWYRQDSGKGLRLIYYSITENDLQKGDLSEGYDASREKKSSFSLTVTSAQKNEMAVFLCASSPGQGDTEVFFGKGTRLTVV.

About this clone: Mouse gene names apply. The observed sequence ends 1 residue before the CDR3 terminus, with the missing tail filled in from the germline J gene. This chain connects TRBV26 to TRBJ2-5; 8 bases map to TRBD1. The CDR3 totals 13 residues. J gave up 1 base and V 6 bases, and 0 bases lay outside the gene matches. Germline V gene sequence: CDR1 KGHPV, CDR2 FQNQEV (reference sequence). CDR3 bases read: TGTGCCAGCAGGGACAGGGACCAAGACACCCAGTAC. Protein sequence: CASRDRDQDTQY. The full CDR3 protein is CASRDRDQDTQYF.

Comments on this clone: The germline and genes are mouse ones. The CDR3 is CASSLRGDNSPLYF. CDR3 bases read: TGTGCCAGCAGTCTAAGGGGGGATAATTCGCCCCTCTAC. This rearrangement joins TRBV26 to TRBJ1-6, with D possibly TRBD1 on 6 matching bases. The CDR3 end falls 1 residue outside the read, so it is completed with the germline J gene. TRBJ1-6 belongs to the ORF category, with a function that is uncertain. CDR3 length: 14 residues. Trimming stripped 3 bases from V and 5 bases from J, with 8 bases between. Germline V lookup: CDR1 KGHPV, CDR2 FQNQEV (reference sequence).

Worth noting for this clone: Mouse gene names apply. The CDR3 is cut off 1 residue early in the read; its end comes from the germline J gene. The chain joins TRBV23 to TRBJ2-4; TRBD2 was called by the table and not checked on the DNA. This CDR3 has 15 amino acids. Germline-derived CDR1 and CDR2 are KGHTA and FQNQQP. CDR3 amino acids: CSSSQSGGGQNTLYF. Incomplete CDR3 DNA: TGCTCCAGCAGTCAATCGGGGGGAGGTCAAAACACCTTGTAC. Variable domain in full (rest from reference TRBV23 and TRBJ2-4): DAAVTQKPRYLIKMKGQEAEMKCIPEKGHTAVFWYQQKQSKELKFLIYFQNQQPLDQIDMVKERFSAVCPSSSLCSLGIRTCEAEDSALYLCSSSQSGGGQNTLYFGAGTRLSVL.

About this clone itself: The genes and germline here are from mouse. The sequence runs out 1 residue before the end of the CDR3; the remainder is reconstructed from the germline J gene. The J gene is TRBJ1-4, the V gene TRBV26; TRBD1 matches 10 bases. The length of the CDR3 is 13 residues. The germline CDR1 and CDR2 sequences are KGHPV and FQNQEV (reference sequence). After removal of 8 bases from V and 4 bases from J, the junction contained 1 base not matched to a gene. CDR3 amino acids: CASRDRGNERLFF. The part of the CDR3 DNA that was read is TGTGCCAGCCGGGACAGGGGCAACGAAAGATTATTT.

Sample share makes this clone medium-sized. Mouse names are used for the genes. Read data end 1 residue before the CDR3 end; the end is taken from the germline J gene. Other DNA variants within this sample encode the same CDR3. The V and J genes are TRBV26 and TRBJ1-1; no firm D call. Between the trimmed V and J ends, which lost 3 bases and 0 bases, there was a span of 5 bases. The CDR3 consists of 13 residues. The germline CDR1 and CDR2 sequences are KGHPV and FQNQEV (reference sequence). The chain's CDR3 is CASSLQANTEVFF. The part of the CDR3 DNA that was read is TGTGCCAGCAGTCTCCAGGCAAACACAGAAGTCTTC. The full variable domain, rest sourced from reference TRBV26 and TRBJ1-1, is NSKVIQTPRYLVKGQGQKAKMRCIPEKGHPVVFWYQQNKNNEFKFLINFQNQEVLQQIDMTEKRFSAECPSNSPCSLEIQSSEAGDSALYLCASSLQANTEVFFGKGTRLTVV.

Concerning this clone: Gene names and germline refer to mouse. The CDR3 end falls 1 residue outside the read, so it is completed with the germline J gene. The chain combines TRBV26 with TRBJ1-6; D may be TRBD1 (6 bases). TRBJ1-6 is known as an ORF, though its function is uncertain. The V gene lost 4 bases and the J gene lost 0 bases, with 7 bases spanning the gap. The CDR3 totals 15 residues. Germline CDR1 reads KGHPV; CDR2 reads FQNQEV (reference sequence). CDR3 DNA (partial): TGTGCCAGCAGTCCGGGGGCTTCCTATAATTCGCCCCTCTAC. It translates to CASSPGASYNSPLY. The CDR3, in full, reads CASSPGASYNSPLYF.

A remark on this clone: Gene names are mouse gene names. Read data end 1 residue before the CDR3 end; the end is taken from the germline J gene. The rearrangement links TRBV26 to TRBJ2-2, with 11 bases aligning to TRBD1. With V trimmed by 4 bases and J by 3 bases, 4 bases remained unmatched. Germline V gene lookup returns CDR1 KGHPV and CDR2 FQNQEV (reference sequence). The CDR3 length is 16 residues. The covered CDR3 bases are TGTGCCAGCAGTCACCGGGACAGGGGGGACACCGGGCAGCTCTAC. It encodes CASSHRDRGDTGQLY. The CDR3 reads in full as CASSHRDRGDTGQLYF.

On this clone itself: Mouse names are used for the genes. The read comes to an end 1 residue before the CDR3 does, leaving the germline J gene to fill in the end. The chain links TRBV3 to TRBJ1-1, with 10 bases fitting TRBD1. The germline gives CDR1 SNHLY, CDR2 FYNGKV (reference sequence). V shed 3 bases, J shed 4 bases, and the junction held 2 bases outside the gene matches. CDR3 length: 14 amino acids. The CDR3 spells CASSFGTGVTEVFF. CDR3 DNA, as far as it was read: TGTGCCAGCAGCTTCGGGACAGGGGTCACAGAAGTCTTC.

Points on this clone: The listed genes are named as in mouse. Read sequence stops 1 residue before the CDR3 end, and the germline J gene provides the missing end. The genes are TRBV26 and TRBJ2-1; D is ambiguous. The CDR3 contains 15 residues. Deletions cut 3 bases from V and 0 bases from J, with 9 bases between. Germline V CDR1 and CDR2: KGHPV, FQNQEV (reference sequence). The DNA read from the CDR3 is TGTGCCAGCAGTCTCGACAATTATAACTATGCTGAGCAGTTC. Its translation: CASSLDNYNYAEQF. The whole CDR3 protein reads CASSLDNYNYAEQFF.

This clone has a handful of counts. Mouse gene names and germline throughout. The read halts 1 residue ahead of the CDR3 end, with the missing end drawn from the germline J gene. The chain links TRBV23 to TRBJ2-2; the table's D call of TRBD1 was not tested on the DNA. Germline V CDR1 and CDR2: KGHTA, FQNQQP. This CDR3 is built from 15 residues. The covered CDR3 bases are TGCTCCAGCAGTCGGGGACAGGGGAACACCGGGCAGCTCTAC. Protein sequence: CSSSRGQGNTGQLY. The whole CDR3 reads CSSSRGQGNTGQLYF.